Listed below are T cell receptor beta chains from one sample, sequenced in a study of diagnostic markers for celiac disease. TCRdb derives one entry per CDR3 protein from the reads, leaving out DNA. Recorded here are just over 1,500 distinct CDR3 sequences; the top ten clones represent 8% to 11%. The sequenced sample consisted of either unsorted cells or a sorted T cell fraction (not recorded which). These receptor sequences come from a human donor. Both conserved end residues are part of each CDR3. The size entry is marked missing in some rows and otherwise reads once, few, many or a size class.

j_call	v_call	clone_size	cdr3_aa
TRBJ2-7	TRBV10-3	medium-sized	CAISDRGRDSYEQYF
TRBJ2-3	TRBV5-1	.	CASSPQGAGPWSGRSRDTQYF
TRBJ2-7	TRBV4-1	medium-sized	CASSQSRDRIYEQYF
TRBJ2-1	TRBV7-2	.	CASSRGTGRVDEQFF
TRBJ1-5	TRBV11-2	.	CASSLGVAAGPQHF
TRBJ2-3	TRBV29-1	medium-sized	CSVDQGITDTQYF
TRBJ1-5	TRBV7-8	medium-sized	CASSQYQGPAQPQHF
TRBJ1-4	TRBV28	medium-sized	CASRHDDGEKLFF
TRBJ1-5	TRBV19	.	CASSIRLWLGQPQHF
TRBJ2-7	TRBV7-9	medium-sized	CASSLALVVDYEQYF
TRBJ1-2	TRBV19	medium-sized	CASTRGNYGYTF
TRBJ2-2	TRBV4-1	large	CASSQVGVNTGELFF
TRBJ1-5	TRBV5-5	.	CASSLAGRYNQPQHF
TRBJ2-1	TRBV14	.	CASSRHSGSTYNEQFF
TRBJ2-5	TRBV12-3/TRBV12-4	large	CASSFMTQQETQYF
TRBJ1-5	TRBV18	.	CASTHVTDQPQHF
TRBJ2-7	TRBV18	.	CASSPRHRGPDEQYF
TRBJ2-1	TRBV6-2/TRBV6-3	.	CASRSLQSGDEQFF
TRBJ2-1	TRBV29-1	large	CSVELWVYNEQFF
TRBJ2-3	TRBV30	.	CAWSRSGSKNTQYF
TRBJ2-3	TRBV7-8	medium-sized	CASSLRGAPGARDTQYF
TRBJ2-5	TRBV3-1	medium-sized	CASSSTSGRSSQETQYF
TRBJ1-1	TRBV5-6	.	CASSSVGQGENTEAFF
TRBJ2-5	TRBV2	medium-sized	CASRAAGGLETQYF
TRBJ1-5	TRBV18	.	CASSPGARNQPQHF
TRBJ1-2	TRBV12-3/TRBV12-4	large	CASTDLLTRSQRGYTF
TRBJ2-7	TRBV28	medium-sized	CASSLFLGRLGSYEQYF
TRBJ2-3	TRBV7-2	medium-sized	CASSPQPPASGTDTQYF
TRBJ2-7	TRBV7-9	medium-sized	CASSARGRGEQYF
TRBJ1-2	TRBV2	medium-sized	CASKSQGQVDYGYTF
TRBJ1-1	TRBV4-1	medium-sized	CASSHAGGAGNTEAFF
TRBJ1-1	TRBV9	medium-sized	CASSVGGDLTEAFF
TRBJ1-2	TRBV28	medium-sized	CASSLGRESVGYTF
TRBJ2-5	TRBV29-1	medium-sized	CSVVRRGMGETQYF
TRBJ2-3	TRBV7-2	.	CASSFQRGTDTQYF
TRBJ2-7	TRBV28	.	CASTLMVRGTGYSYEQYF
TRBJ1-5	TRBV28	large	CASSLGQAGQPQHF
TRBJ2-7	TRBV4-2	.	CASSQVGLGEQYF
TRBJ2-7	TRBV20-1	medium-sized	CSASPSAVLGEQYF
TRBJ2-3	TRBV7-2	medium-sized	CASSLGANSQYF
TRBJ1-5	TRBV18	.	CASSPGPNQPQHF
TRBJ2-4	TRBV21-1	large	CASSPGTSGKNIQYF
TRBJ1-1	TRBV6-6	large	CASSDRGNTEAFF
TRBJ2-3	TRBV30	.	CASRAPGLAAPGADTQYF
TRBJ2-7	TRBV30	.	CALELLSYEQYF
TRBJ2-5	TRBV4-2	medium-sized	CASSLDRGETQYF
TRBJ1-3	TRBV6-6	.	CASSSKQGNSGNTIYF
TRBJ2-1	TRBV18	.	CASSHIQGWANNEQFF
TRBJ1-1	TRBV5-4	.	CASSLVGLRKTEAFF
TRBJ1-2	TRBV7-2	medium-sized	CASSFVATGSYGYTF
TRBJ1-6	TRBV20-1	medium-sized	CSAIDTPGSPLHF
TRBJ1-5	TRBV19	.	CASGTLQGTGQPQHF
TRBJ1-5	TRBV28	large	CASSWVQGGEPQHF